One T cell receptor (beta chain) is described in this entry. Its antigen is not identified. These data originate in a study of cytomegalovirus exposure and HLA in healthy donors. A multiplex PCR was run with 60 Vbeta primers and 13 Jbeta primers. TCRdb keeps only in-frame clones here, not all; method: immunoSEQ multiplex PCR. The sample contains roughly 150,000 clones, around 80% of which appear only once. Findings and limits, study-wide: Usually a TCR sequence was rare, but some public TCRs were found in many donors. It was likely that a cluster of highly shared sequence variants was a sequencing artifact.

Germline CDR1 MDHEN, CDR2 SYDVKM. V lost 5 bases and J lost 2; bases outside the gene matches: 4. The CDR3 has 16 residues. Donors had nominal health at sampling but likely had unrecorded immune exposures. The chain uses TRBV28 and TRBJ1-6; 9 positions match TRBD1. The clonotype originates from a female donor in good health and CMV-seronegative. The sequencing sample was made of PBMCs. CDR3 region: CASSPRQGAYNSPLHF. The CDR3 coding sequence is TGTGCCAGCAGTCCGCGACAGGGGGCCTATAATTCACCCCTCCACTTT.